This T cell receptor beta chain was captured by sequencing in a study of T cell responses to AZD1222 COVID-19 vaccine. Study findings and constraints: At 160-218 and 743-854, vaccine-associated CD4 TCRs were dominant, and they spanned spike. Targeting of unmutated variant regions was reportedly seen in nearly half of spike-specific TCRs.

CDR3 length equals 13 residues. CDR1 is GTSNPN and CDR2 is SVGIG in the germline V gene (reference sequence). J gave up 3 bases and V 1 base, and 3 bases lay outside the gene matches. The sample holds a few counts of this clone. The target antigen is unknown. Repertoires were generated with immunoSEQ multiplex PCR, while TCRdb's copy carries only in-frame clones and drops some. Found here are around 130,000 clones, around 94% of them singletons; the top ten hold 6.6%. The sample in question was peripheral blood, obtained on day 0 of AZD1222 vaccination. The chain carries TRBV30 and TRBJ2-7; 7 bases match TRBD1. The sequence came from an adult in good health. The CDR3 sequence: CAWSGTGIYEQYF. In DNA, the CDR3 is TGTGCCTGGAGTGGGACAGGAATCTACGAGCAGTACTTC.